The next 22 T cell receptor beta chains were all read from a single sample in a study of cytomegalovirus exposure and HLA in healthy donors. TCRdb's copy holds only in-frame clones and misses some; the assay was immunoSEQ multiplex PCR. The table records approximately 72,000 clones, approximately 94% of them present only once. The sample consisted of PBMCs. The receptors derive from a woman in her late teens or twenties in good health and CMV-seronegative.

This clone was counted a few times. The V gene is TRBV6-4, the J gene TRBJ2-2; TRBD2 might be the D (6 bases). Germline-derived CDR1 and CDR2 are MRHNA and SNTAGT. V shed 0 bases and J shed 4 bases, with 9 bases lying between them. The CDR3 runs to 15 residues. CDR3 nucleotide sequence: TGTGCCAGCAGTGACTCGGAGGGCGGCACCGGGGAGCTGTTTTTT. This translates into CASSDSEGGTGELFF.

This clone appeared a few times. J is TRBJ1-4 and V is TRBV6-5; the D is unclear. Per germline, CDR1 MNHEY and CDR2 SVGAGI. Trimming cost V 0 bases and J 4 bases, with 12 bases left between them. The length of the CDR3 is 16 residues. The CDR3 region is CASSYSAGRDNEKLFF. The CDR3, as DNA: TGTGCCAGCAGTTACTCCGCGGGGAGGGATAATGAAAAACTGTTTTTT.

CDR3 residues: CASSISGLAGSDTQYF. The CDR3 nucleotides are TGTGCCAGTAGTATCTCTGGACTAGCGGGGTCAGATACGCAGTATTTT. The gene calls are TRBV19 and TRBJ2-3, with 12 positions matching TRBD2. The germline CDR1 and CDR2 sequences are LNHDA and SQIVND (reference sequence). V shed 3 bases, J shed 4 bases, and the junction held 5 bases outside the gene matches. The CDR3 has 16 residues.

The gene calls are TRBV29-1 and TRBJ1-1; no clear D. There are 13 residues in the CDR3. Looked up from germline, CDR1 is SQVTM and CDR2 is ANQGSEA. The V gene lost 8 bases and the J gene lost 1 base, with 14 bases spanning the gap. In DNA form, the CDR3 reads TGCAGCTCCATAACGGGTCCGAACACTGAAGCTTTCTTT. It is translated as CSSITGPNTEAFF. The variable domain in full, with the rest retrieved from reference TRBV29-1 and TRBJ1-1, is SAVISQKPSRDICQRGTSLTIQCQVDSQVTMMFWYRQQPGQSLTLIATANQGSEATYESGFVIDKFPISRPNLTFSTLTVSNMSPEDSSIYLCSSITGPNTEAFFGQGTRLTVV.

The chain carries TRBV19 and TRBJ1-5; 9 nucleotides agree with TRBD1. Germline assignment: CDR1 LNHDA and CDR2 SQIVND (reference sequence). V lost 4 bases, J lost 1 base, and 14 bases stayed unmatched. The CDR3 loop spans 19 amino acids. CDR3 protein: CASSTPVLDRGWSNQPQHF. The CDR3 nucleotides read TGTGCCAGTAGTACTCCTGTTTTGGACAGGGGATGGAGCAATCAGCCCCAGCATTTT.

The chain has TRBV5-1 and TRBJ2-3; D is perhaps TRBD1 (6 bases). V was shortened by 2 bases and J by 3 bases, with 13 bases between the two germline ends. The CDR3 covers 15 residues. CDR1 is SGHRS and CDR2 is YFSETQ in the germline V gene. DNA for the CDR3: TGCGCCAGCAGCTTAAGGGCAGGGGAGACAGATACGCAGTATTTT. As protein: CASSLRAGETDTQYF.

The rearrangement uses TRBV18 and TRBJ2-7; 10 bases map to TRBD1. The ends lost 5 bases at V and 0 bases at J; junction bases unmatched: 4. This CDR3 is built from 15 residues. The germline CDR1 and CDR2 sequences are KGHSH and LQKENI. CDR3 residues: CASSSGQGISYEQYF. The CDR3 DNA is TGTGCCAGCTCATCGGGACAGGGGATCTCCTACGAGCAGTACTTC. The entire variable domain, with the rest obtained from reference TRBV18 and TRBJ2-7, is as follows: NAGVMQNPRHLVRRRGQEARLRCSPMKGHSHVYWYRQLPEEGLKFMVYLQKENIIDESGMPKERFSAEFPKEGPSILRIQQVVRGDSAAYFCASSSGQGISYEQYFGPGTRLTVT.

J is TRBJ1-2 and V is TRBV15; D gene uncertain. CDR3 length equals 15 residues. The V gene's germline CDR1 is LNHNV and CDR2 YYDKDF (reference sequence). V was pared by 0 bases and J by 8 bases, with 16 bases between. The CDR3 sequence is CATSRDYGPAEGYTF. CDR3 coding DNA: TGTGCCACCAGCAGAGATTATGGGCCAGCTGAGGGCTACACCTTC.

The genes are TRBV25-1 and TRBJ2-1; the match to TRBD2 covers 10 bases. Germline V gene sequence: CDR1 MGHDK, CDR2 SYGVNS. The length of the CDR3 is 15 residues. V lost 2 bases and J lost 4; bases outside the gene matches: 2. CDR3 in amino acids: CASSEGAGGYNEQFF. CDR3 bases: TGTGCCAGCAGTGAAGGAGCGGGGGGGTACAATGAGCAGTTCTTC.

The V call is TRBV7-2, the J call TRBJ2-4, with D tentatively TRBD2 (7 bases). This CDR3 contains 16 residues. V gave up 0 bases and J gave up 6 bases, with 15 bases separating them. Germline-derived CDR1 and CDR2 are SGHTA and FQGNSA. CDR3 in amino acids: CASSLAAGASGNIQYF. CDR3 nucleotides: TGTGCCAGCAGCTTAGCGGCGGGGGCCTCCGGAAACATTCAGTACTTC.

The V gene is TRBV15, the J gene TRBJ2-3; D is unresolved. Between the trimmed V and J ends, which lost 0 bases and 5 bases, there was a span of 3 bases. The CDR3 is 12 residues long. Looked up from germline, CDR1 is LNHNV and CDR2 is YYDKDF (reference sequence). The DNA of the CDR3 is TGTGCCACCAGCAGAGATCGAGATACGCAGTATTTT. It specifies CATSRDRDTQYF.

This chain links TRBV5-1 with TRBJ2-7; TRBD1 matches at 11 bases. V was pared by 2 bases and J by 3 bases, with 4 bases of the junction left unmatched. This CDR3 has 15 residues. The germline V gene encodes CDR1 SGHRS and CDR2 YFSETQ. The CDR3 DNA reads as TGCGCCAGCAGCTTAGCGGGACAGGGGGGCTACGAGCAGTACTTC. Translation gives CASSLAGQGGYEQYF.

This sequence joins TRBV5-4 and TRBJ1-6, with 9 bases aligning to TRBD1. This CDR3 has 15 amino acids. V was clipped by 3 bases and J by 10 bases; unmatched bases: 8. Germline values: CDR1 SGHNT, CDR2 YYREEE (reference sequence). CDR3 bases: TGTGCCAGCAGCTATACCATGGGGACAGGGTCACCCCTCCACTTT. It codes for CASSYTMGTGSPLHF.

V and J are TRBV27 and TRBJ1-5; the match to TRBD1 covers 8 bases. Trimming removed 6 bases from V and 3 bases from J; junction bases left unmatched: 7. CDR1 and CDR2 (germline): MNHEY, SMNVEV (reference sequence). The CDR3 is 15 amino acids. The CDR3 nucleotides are TGTGCCAGCAGCCGGGGACAGGCCTTCAATCAGCCCCAGCATTTT. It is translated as CASSRGQAFNQPQHF.

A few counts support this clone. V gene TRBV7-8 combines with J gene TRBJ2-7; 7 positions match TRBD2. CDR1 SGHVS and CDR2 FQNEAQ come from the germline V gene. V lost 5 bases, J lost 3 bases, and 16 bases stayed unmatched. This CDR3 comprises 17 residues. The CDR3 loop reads CASSIDISGENNYEQYF. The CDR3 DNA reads TGTGCCAGCAGCATAGACATCAGCGGGGAGAACAACTACGAGCAGTACTTC.

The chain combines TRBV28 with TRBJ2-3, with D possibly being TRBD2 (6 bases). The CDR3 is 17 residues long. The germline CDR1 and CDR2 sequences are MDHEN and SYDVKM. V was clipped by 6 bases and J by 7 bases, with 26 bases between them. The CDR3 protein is CASSPTPDYQLVNTQYF. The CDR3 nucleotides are TGTGCCAGCAGCCCTACCCCGGACTACCAACTGGTGAATACGCAGTATTTT.

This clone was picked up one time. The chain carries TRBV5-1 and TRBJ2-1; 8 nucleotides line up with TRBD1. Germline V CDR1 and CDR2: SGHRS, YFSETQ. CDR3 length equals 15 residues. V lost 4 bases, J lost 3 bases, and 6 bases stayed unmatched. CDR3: CASSPGTGGYNEQFF. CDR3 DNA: TGCGCCAGCAGCCCCGGGACAGGCGGCTACAATGAGCAGTTCTTC.

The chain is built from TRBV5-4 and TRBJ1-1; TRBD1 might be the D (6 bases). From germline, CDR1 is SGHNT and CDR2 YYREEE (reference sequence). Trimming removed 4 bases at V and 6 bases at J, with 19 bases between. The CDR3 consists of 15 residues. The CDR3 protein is CASSDYGGAIAEAFF. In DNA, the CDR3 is TGTGCCAGCAGCGACTATGGGGGGGCGATCGCTGAAGCTTTCTTT. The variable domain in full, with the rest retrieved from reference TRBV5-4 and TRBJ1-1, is ETGVTQSPTHLIKTRGQQVTLRCSSQSGHNTVSWYQQALGQGPQFIFQYYREEENGRGNFPPRFSGLQFPNYSSELNVNALELDDSALYLCASSDYGGAIAEAFFGQGTRLTVV.

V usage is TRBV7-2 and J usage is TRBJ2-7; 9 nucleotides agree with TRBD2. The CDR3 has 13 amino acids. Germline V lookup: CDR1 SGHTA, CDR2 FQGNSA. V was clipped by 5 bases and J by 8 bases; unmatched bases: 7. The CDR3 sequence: CASSTGLATKQYF. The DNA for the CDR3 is TGTGCCAGCAGCACGGGACTAGCAACCAAGCAGTACTTC. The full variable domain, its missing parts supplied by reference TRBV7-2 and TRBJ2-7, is GAGVSQSPSNKVTEKGKDVELRCDPISGHTALYWYRQSLGQGLEFLIYFQGNSAPDKSGLPSDRFSAERTGGSVSTLTIQRTQQEDSAVYLCASSTGLATKQYFGPGTRLTVT.

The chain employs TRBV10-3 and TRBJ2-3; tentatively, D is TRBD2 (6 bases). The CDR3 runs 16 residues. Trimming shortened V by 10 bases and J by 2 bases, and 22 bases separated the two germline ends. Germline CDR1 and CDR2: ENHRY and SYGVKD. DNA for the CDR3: TGTGCCACCGGGACGGGAGAAGGCCCCCTCACAGATACGCAGTATTTT. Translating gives CATGTGEGPLTDTQYF.

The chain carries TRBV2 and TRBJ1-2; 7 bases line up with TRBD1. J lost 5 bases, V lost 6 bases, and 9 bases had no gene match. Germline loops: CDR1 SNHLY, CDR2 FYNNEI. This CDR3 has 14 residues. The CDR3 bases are TGTGCCAGCAGGACAGGGCCGATCGGGTATGGCTACACCTTC. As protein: CASRTGPIGYGYTF. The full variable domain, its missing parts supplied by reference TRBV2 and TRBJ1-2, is EPEVTQTPSHQVTQMGQEVILRCVPISNHLYFYWYRQILGQKVEFLVSFYNNEISEKSEIFDDQFSVERPDGSNFTLKIRSTKLEDSAMYFCASRTGPIGYGYTFGSGTRLTVV.

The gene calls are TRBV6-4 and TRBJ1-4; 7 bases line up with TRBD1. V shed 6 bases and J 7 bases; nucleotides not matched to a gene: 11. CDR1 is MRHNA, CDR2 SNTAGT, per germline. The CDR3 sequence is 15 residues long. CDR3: CASRSDRAFGEKLFF. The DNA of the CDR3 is TGTGCCAGCAGAAGCGACAGGGCTTTCGGTGAAAAACTGTTTTTT.